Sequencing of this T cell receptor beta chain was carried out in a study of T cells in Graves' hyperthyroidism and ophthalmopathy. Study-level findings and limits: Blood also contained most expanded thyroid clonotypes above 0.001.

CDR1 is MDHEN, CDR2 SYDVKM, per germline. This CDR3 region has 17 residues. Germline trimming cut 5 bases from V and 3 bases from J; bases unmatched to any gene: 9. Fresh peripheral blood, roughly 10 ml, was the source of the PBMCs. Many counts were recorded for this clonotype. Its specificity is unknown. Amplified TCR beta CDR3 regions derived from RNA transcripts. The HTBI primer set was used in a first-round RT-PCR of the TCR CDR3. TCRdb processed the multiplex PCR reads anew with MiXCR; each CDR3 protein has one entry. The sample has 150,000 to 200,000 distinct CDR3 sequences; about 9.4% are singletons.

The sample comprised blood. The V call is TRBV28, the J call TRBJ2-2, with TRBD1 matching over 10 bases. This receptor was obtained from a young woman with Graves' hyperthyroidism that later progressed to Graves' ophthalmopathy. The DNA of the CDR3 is TGTGCCAGCAGTGAGGGGGACAGGGGCAGTGACACCGGGGAGCTGTTTTTT. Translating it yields CASSEGDRGSDTGELFF.